This section outlines one TCR beta chain sequence together with its context. This clone's antigen is unknown. No base quality information exists; no much larger clone differs at one position. The data stem from a study of cytomegalovirus exposure and HLA in healthy donors (dated by TCRdb to between 2016 and 2019). General notes on the study: According to an earlier analysis of a few hundred of the donors, about 190 million T cells yielded 117 million unique TCR beta sequences and approximately 300 Gb of sequence data. Approximately 310 gigabases of sequencing data and around 88 million unique TCR sequences made up an early release that covered approximately 700 HLA-typed donors. Among the approximately 420 genotyped donors, approximately 81% belonged to the genetic ancestry cluster associated with self-reported Caucasian donors. The study aimed to test whether cataloging public T cell receptors could reveal signatures of past pathogen exposure. Using immunosequencing, the study profiled T cell repertoires from 550 to 750 subjects and related those repertoires to cytomegalovirus serostatus. In addition to the first cohort of roughly 700 subjects, a separate validation cohort of over 90 different subjects was used. To predict cytomegalovirus infection status, the study brought together high-throughput TCR immunosequencing, statistical association of individual TCRs with disease status, and machine learning. A later analysis re-analyzed previously published TCR beta repertoires from roughly 600 donors and added high-resolution HLA genotyping to study TCR occurrence patterns. Rather than using new phenotypic data, the later analysis identified candidate immune exposures from TCR beta sequences and from how often those sequences occurred across donors. To decide whether each TCR beta V gene segment behaved as functional or pseudogenic, an earlier analysis of some 570 of the donors relied on high-throughput TCR beta sequencing. Donor age, sex, ethnicity and CMV serostatus were compiled alongside the repertoire data. In a later genetic analysis, genome-wide SNP genotypes for about 55% of the roughly 700 donors were used, and that subset was treated as a discovery cohort. Every discovery cohort repertoire had been produced on one sequencing platform. HLA typing included class I and class II loci at four-digit resolution. The number of typed donors differed by locus: about 629-630 for A, B, C, DRB1 and DQB1; about 520 for DQA1; roughly 600 for DPA1; and some 430 for DPB1. Four or five DR-DQ haplotypes were handled as single units for association and clustering because linkage in the cohort was strong. Across about 370 genotyped donors of the cohort, an average of 235,054 unique TCR beta nucleotide sequences per donor were sequenced, and about a sixth of those sequences were non-productive.

Preparation of the library involved the immunoSEQ multiplex PCR assay. The multiplex PCR relied on a mix of 60 forward primers for TCR Vbeta segments and 13 reverse primers for TCR Jbeta segments. The CDR3 region of rearranged TCR beta genes was amplified from genomic DNA by a multiplex PCR assay. The amplified TCR beta libraries were sequenced on the Illumina HiSeq System as 87-base-pair reads. The original methods were these. Across the 500 to 700 repertoires, a later analysis counted around 80 million unique TCR beta chains, approximately 10 million of which were shared by at least two donors. Raw reads were error-corrected and collapsed into unique sequences by a nearest-neighbor algorithm in which closely related sequences were merged to remove PCR and sequencing errors. Alignment of CDR3 sequences to IMGT reference sequences was used to assign V, D and J gene segments. Each retained sequence needed at least a six-nucleotide match to both a V gene segment and a J gene segment. Rearrangements were classified as productive when the CDR3 lacked stop codons and remained in frame with V and J, and all other rearrangements were classified as non-productive. CDR3 was defined by IMGT convention, running from the second conserved V-encoded cysteine to the conserved J-encoded phenylalanine. Sequences without an unambiguous match to a single V gene segment were excluded from the earlier analysis of approximately 600 of the donors. An earlier analysis of 550 to 650 of the donors classified V segments as functional when productive rearrangements were above 56.7% and as segregating when the standard deviation between donors was above 5%. A statistical classification framework was developed to diagnose cytomegalovirus status using the catalog of TCR beta chain sequences. In a later analysis, V and J genes were assigned by comparing TCR nucleotide sequences against IMGT/GENE-DB human TR gene sequences. The TCRdist pipeline was used in a later analysis to assign CDR3 sequences and most-parsimonious VDJ recombination scenarios. In a later analysis, every TCR beta chain was defined by the combination of its CDR3 amino acid sequence and its V-gene family, and reads without a unique V-gene family were dropped. As a way to deal with suspected cross-contamination and a sequencing artifact, a later analysis dropped roughly 620 nucleotide sequences that were highly shared and had low generation probability. In a later analysis, a clonal expansion index was calculated for each public chain from normalized within-repertoire ranks of inferred template counts. In a later analysis, generation probabilities were computed using a VDJ recombination model fitted to out-of-frame rearrangements, and the results were checked against IGoR. A later analysis scored TCR-TCR, TCR-HLA and TCR-CMV co-occurrence with hypergeometric tests, applying a repertoire-size bias correction to TCR pairs. To estimate false discovery rates, a later analysis permuted the HLA or CMV assignments 20 times. In a later analysis, co-occurring TCRs were grouped with DBSCAN, and TCRdist sequence similarity was added when clustering was performed within HLA-allele-positive subsets. Co-occurrence clustering excluded repertoires with fewer than 30,000 or more than 120,000 public chains, plus five with anomalous nucleotide sharing. TCRdb obtained this table from immuneACCESS and retained in-frame rearrangements with V and J assigned. These tables miss some clones; where compared with another copy, unresolved V genes account for less than half of the shortfall, and the remainder is unexplained. D and trimming were read from the DNA, whereas the V and J calls and clone size are those reported in that table. This sample has under 200,000 clones in its table, and approximately 73% of those were observed once. The ten largest clones add up to 5% to 5.5% of the sample.

The cohort consisted of fewer than 700 healthy bone marrow donors. All cohort members were sampled while nominally healthy, although unrecorded immune exposures were likely present. The donor tested CMV seropositive, placing the donor among the 289 seropositive members of the cohort. Each donor provided a peripheral blood sample, and peripheral blood mononuclear cells were used for TCR beta sequencing. Genomic DNA extraction from the blood cell samples was performed with the Qiagen DNeasy Blood Extraction Kit. Overall study outcomes, separate from this receptor: Three of the identified cytomegalovirus-associated TCR beta chains were confirmed in vitro to be specific for cytomegalovirus antigens. In a later analysis, most CMV-associated TCR beta chains were found to appear HLA-restricted, with HLA associations seemingly driven largely by CMV exposure. According to a later analysis, TCR association rates differed among HLA loci, with DRB1 alleles showing the most associated TCRs and HLA-C alleles showing the fewest. The authors suggested that the approach could potentially be extended to other disease states and immunological phenotypes. The cohort was sequenced for TCR beta chains only, and without alpha or paired-chain data the features that could be detected were limited. A further reported finding was that TCR beta sequences accurately predicted the HLA-A and HLA-B alleles for most subjects in the first cohort. Because HLA typing was unavailable for some donors at each locus, only the typed subset was used in association tests. According to a later genetic analysis, donors in an Asian-associated ancestry cluster had fewer N-insertions in productive TCRs than the approximately 710-donor mean. Roughly uniform sequencing depth across donors was assumed in presence/absence analyses, although this assumption may not hold. An earlier analysis of around 540 of the donors showed that most TCR beta V segments appeared in productive rearrangements either about 90% or about 30% of the time, which broadly matched IMGT annotations. Strong co-occurrence of HLA alleles, especially DR and DQ, made assigning TCR associations to individual alleles difficult. Specific HLA alleles were associated with over 15,000 TCR beta sequences at a false discovery rate of 0.05 in a later analysis. For the cohort, immune exposure information was limited to CMV serostatus. Compared with equally common non-associated chains, HLA-associated TCR beta chains in a later analysis were more clonally expanded and had lower generation probabilities. The 87-base-pair reads could not distinguish some IMGT-functional V segments, including TRBV6-2 and TRBV6-3, so those segments were excluded. The study gave a list of 150 to 200 TCR beta chains associated with cytomegalovirus. According to a later analysis, parvovirus B19, influenza, CMV and Epstein-Barr virus appeared linked to several top co-occurrence clusters. In both the original and validation cohorts, the classifier was reported to diagnose cytomegalovirus status with high specificity and sensitivity. Correlated functional status among segregating V segments might be attributable to linkage disequilibrium, but an unknown experimental factor could not be ruled out. An association between a missense DCLRE1C variant and V-gene and J-gene trimming of TCR beta chains was found in a later genetic analysis and replicated in an independent cohort. While some public TCRs were present in many individuals, most TCR sequences turned up only very rarely across donors. Because counts were too low, seventeen rarely observed V segments, including chromosome 9 orphons, were excluded from the earlier analysis of a few hundred of the donors. A group of highly shared sequence variants was considered likely to be a technical artifact of the sequencing pipeline.

Trimmed from V: 2 bases; trimmed from J: 5 bases; junction bases lacking a gene match: 2. From cysteine to phenylalanine, the CDR3 is 15 amino acids long. Kept here is only the CDR3 DNA, which spans 45 bases and is read in frame from base 1. CDR1 GTSNPN and CDR2 SVGIG were looked up in the germline V gene (reference sequence). This receptor was obtained from a woman aged 18-29 years in good health and CMV-seropositive. Sequenced sample: PBMCs. This receptor chain uses TRBV30 and TRBJ2-1, with 14 bases in between that match TRBD2. Read as DNA, the sequence is TGTGCCTGGAGTCGACTAGCGGGGGGGCACAATGAGCAGTTCTTC. This codes for CAWSRLAGGHNEQFF.